This T cell receptor beta chain appears in the sequencing data of a study of identical twins. The CDR3 has 14 residues. Trimming took off 3 bases at V and 0 bases at J, with 9 bases between the two ends. CDR1 is SGHTA, CDR2 FQGNSA, per germline. It was template switching that added a universal primer site, and there were unique molecular identifiers on the cDNA. TCRdb redid the calling of the 5' RACE reads with MiXCR, one entry per CDR3 protein. The sample includes approximately 600,000 distinct CDR3 sequences, 9.6% of them seen just once. This clonotype was counted only a few times. These records were also assigned to another study, of yellow fever vaccine responses in identical twins.

The TCR originated in a woman aged 18 to 35 in good health. The specimen was PBMCs. The chain joins TRBV7-2 to TRBJ2-7; TRBD1 might be the D (5 bases). CDR3: CASSFDRSSYEQYF. CDR3 nucleotide sequence: TGTGCCAGCAGCTTTGACAGAAGCTCCTACGAGCAGTACTTC.